The 22 T cell receptor beta chains below all came from one sample that was sequenced in a study of T-cell memory formation after mild COVID-19. TCRdb re-called the 5' RACE reads through MiXCR, storing one row per CDR3 protein. The sample includes some 250,000 distinct CDR3 sequences, approximately 10% of them seen just once. Sequenced sample: PBMCs or a T cell subset sorted from them (not recorded which). The receptors were gathered from a man in his late teens or twenties who had mild COVID-19 (a few samples of this study predate the infection). Cell type and time point are not known.

The V gene is TRBV14, the J gene TRBJ2-7; maybe TRBD2 (5 bases). The ends were cut back, 6 bases at V and 3 bases at J, with 12 bases in the middle. Germline CDR1 reads SGHDN; CDR2 reads FVKESK. The CDR3 is 13 amino acids. The CDR3 DNA reads as TGTGCCAGCAGTCCAGGCGGGCACTACGAGCAGTACGTC. Its protein product is CASSPGGHYEQYV.

The rearrangement uses TRBV30 and TRBJ1-5, with unresolved D. Trimming stripped 1 base from V and 0 bases from J, with 4 bases between. Germline loops: CDR1 GTSNPN, CDR2 SVGIG (reference sequence). The length of the CDR3 is 13 residues. The CDR3 DNA reads TGTGCCTGGAGTGAGGATAGCAATCAGCCCCAGCATTTT. Translation gives CAWSEDSNQPQHF.

This clonotype has more than one count but fewer than ten. The gene calls are TRBV6-6 and TRBJ1-5; D unclear. CDR3 length equals 13 residues. Trimming pared 4 bases from V and 5 bases from J, leaving 9 bases between. Germline values: CDR1 MNHNY, CDR2 SVGAGI (reference sequence). The CDR3: CASSSGWDQPQHF. The CDR3 coding sequence is TGTGCCAGCAGTTCGGGGTGGGATCAGCCCCAGCATTTT.

This clonotype was observed a few times. No DNA is shown, since the ends of the CDR3 on it are uncertain; the CDR3 is the one TCRdb lists. The V gene is TRBV29-1, the J gene TRBJ1-2; the DNA was not used to check the table's D call, TRBD1. Termini included, the CDR3 measures 13 amino acids. The germline V gene encodes CDR1 SQVTM and CDR2 ANQGSEA. The CDR3 protein is CSAFGQASYDCTF.

The sample holds a few counts of this clonotype. This chain uses TRBV7-9 with TRBJ2-3, with TRBD2 matching 13 bases. J was trimmed by 1 base and V by 1 base; bases with no gene match: 8. Germline V CDR1 and CDR2: SEHNR, FQNEAQ (reference sequence). CDR3 length: 19 residues. CDR3 sequence reads: CASSLVRGLAGAGTDTQYF. CDR3 DNA sequence: TGTGCCAGCAGCTTAGTCCGAGGACTAGCGGGGGCCGGCACAGATACGCAGTATTTT.

This clonotype appeared many times. This chain links TRBV29-1 with TRBJ2-1, with 7 bases aligning to TRBD1. CDR1 is SQVTM and CDR2 is ANQGSEA in the germline V gene. Trimming took 4 bases from V and 4 from J; bases not matched to a gene: 7. This CDR3 contains 14 residues. CDR3 in DNA: TGCAGCGTTGCGGTAGGGACAGCGTACAATGAGCAGTTCTTC. It yields the protein CSVAVGTAYNEQFF.

Ten or more counts support this clonotype. This sequence joins TRBV5-1 and TRBJ2-1; D tentatively fits TRBD1 or TRBD2 (5 bases each). In germline, CDR1 is SGHRS, CDR2 YFSETQ. V was cut by 1 base and J by 5 bases, with 13 bases left in between. The CDR3 runs to 15 residues. CDR3 protein: CASSLMGPANNEQFF. DNA of the CDR3: TGCGCCAGCAGCTTGATGGGACCCGCGAACAATGAGCAGTTCTTC.

This clonotype appeared many times. In DNA, the CDR3 is TGTGCCAGCAGTGGAGAGGCAGGGCTCGAGCAGTACGTC. Translated: CASSGEAGLEQYV. V gene TRBV12-3 or TRBV12-4 combines with J gene TRBJ2-7, with D possibly being TRBD1 (5 bases). The ends were cut back, 5 bases at V and 6 bases at J, with 14 bases in the middle. The CDR3 has 13 residues.

Only a few counts were recorded for this clonotype. The chain employs TRBV6-5 and TRBJ2-1; 9 nucleotides line up with TRBD1. The CDR3 is 15 amino acids. Germline V lookup: CDR1 MNHEY, CDR2 SVGAGI. J was trimmed by 9 bases and V by 2 bases; bases with no gene match: 8. CDR3 sequence reads: CASSYRDRERGEQFF. Here the CDR3 DNA reads TGTGCCAGCAGTTACCGGGACAGGGAGAGAGGTGAGCAGTTCTTC.

Only a few counts were recorded for this clonotype. The CDR3 DNA reads TGTGCCAGCAGTTACGGTTTCAAAGAGACCCAGTACTTC. Amino acid sequence: CASSYGFKETQYF. The rearrangement links TRBV6-5 to TRBJ2-5; no firm D call. Germline lookup yields CDR1 MNHEY and CDR2 SVGAGI. The CDR3 length is 13 residues. V lost 2 bases and J 3 bases, leaving 7 bases between the germline ends.

The chain carries TRBV24-1 and TRBJ2-2; perhaps D is TRBD1 or TRBD2 (5 bases each). Germline V CDR1 and CDR2: KGHDR, SFDVKD. V lost 4 bases, J lost 4 bases, and 12 bases lay in between. The CDR3 has 15 amino acids. The CDR3 spells CATSDPGATTGELFF. The CDR3 nucleotides are TGTGCCACCAGTGACCCCGGGGCAACCACCGGGGAGCTGTTTTTT.

The V call is TRBV24-1, the J call TRBJ2-5; D gene uncertain. The CDR3 runs 13 residues. V lost 2 bases, J lost 7 bases, and 10 bases lay in between. Looked up from germline, CDR1 is KGHDR and CDR2 is SFDVKD. CDR3 DNA sequence: TGTGCCACCAGTGATTCGTTCGCCGGGACCCAGTACTTC. It translates to CATSDSFAGTQYF.

This clonotype was counted ten times or more. The chain carries TRBV7-9 and TRBJ2-1; TRBD2 is a possible D gene (7 bases). V dropped 4 bases and J dropped 7 bases, with 20 bases sitting between them. There are 16 residues in the CDR3. Germline lookup yields CDR1 SEHNR and CDR2 FQNEAQ (reference sequence). The CDR3 protein is CASSSRGGLGVNEQFF. CDR3 sequence (DNA): TGTGCCAGCAGCTCGAGGGGGGGCCTCGGAGTTAATGAGCAGTTCTTC.

The chain carries TRBV7-9 and TRBJ1-1; D not resolved. Germline V gene sequence: CDR1 SEHNR, CDR2 FQNEAQ (reference sequence). The CDR3 spans 12 residues. V was shortened by 3 bases and J by 8 bases, with 10 bases between the two germline ends. Here the CDR3 reads CASSLSAPEAFF. Here the CDR3 DNA reads TGTGCCAGCAGCTTGAGCGCCCCCGAAGCTTTCTTT.

The V call is TRBV6-6, the J call TRBJ2-3, with TRBD2 identical over 15 bases. This CDR3 is 18 amino acids long. Germline V CDR1 and CDR2: MNHNY, SVGAGI (reference sequence). Trimming at V came to 5 bases and at J to 2 bases, leaving 8 bases not matched to a gene. This chain's CDR3 is CASSPEGLAGGITDTQYF. In DNA, the CDR3 is TGTGCCAGCAGTCCGGAGGGACTAGCGGGAGGCATCACAGATACGCAGTATTTT.

The gene calls are TRBV6-2 or TRBV6-3 and TRBJ1-2; D is possibly TRBD1 (5 bases). The CDR3 is 15 residues long. V dropped 6 bases and J dropped 2 bases, with 16 bases sitting between them. From germline, CDR1 is MNHEY and CDR2 SVGEGT. The CDR3, as DNA: TGTGCCAGCAGGCACTCCGGGACGGTGAACTATGGCTACACCTTC. It is translated as CASRHSGTVNYGYTF.

This clonotype has more than one count but fewer than ten. The chain joins TRBV20-1 to TRBJ2-5, with 10 nucleotides matching TRBD1. From germline, CDR1 is DFQATT and CDR2 SNEGSKA (reference sequence). The CDR3 consists of 14 residues. The V gene end was trimmed by 1 base and the J gene end by 5 bases; junction bases not matched to a gene: 4. In DNA, the CDR3 is TGCAGTGCTAGAGCCGACAGGGGGCTTGAGACCCAGTACTTC. Protein product: CSARADRGLETQYF.

This clonotype was detected only a few times. The chain recombines TRBV29-1 with TRBJ2-5; 9 nucleotides match TRBD2. The CDR3 consists of 14 residues. Germline loops: CDR1 SQVTM, CDR2 ANQGSEA. After removal of 3 bases from V and 4 bases from J, the junction contained 6 bases not matched to a gene. CDR3 coding DNA: TGCAGCGTTGACCTGGCGGGGGGGCGAGAGACCCAGTACTTC. Its translation: CSVDLAGGRETQYF. Full variable domain (remainder filled in from reference TRBV29-1 and TRBJ2-5): SAVISQKPSRDICQRGTSLTIQCQVDSQVTMMFWYRQQPGQSLTLIATANQGSEATYESGFVIDKFPISRPNLTFSTLTVSNMSPEDSSIYLCSVDLAGGRETQYFGPGTRLLVL.

J is TRBJ2-3 and V is TRBV5-1, with 12 positions matching TRBD1. The ends lost 6 bases at V and 1 base at J; junction bases unmatched: 15. Germline-derived CDR1 and CDR2 are SGHRS and YFSETQ. This CDR3 has 19 amino acids. This CDR3 is CASTSGTGGFQPGTDTQYF. CDR3 nucleotides: TGCGCCAGCACCTCCGGGACAGGGGGCTTCCAGCCAGGCACAGATACGCAGTATTTT.

The CDR3 here is CASSPGRYGNQPQHF. DNA of the CDR3: TGTGCCAGCAGCCCAGGGCGGTACGGTAATCAGCCCCAGCATTTT. This chain connects TRBV7-9 to TRBJ1-5; tentatively, D is TRBD1 (5 bases). CDR3 length equals 15 residues. V was cut by 5 bases and J by 4 bases, with 15 bases left in between. Germline V gene lookup returns CDR1 SEHNR and CDR2 FQNEAQ (reference sequence).

The CDR3 DNA reads as TGTGCTAGTGGTTTGGCAGCGGGCGAGCAGTACTTC. Amino acid sequence: CASGLAAGEQYF. This sequence joins TRBV12-5 and TRBJ2-7, with TRBD2 as a possible D gene (6 bases). V lost 1 base, J lost 6 bases, and 7 bases lay in between. The CDR3 totals 12 residues. Germline values: CDR1 LGHNT, CDR2 FRNRAP.

The chain links TRBV20-1 to TRBJ1-6; D not resolved. The germline V gene encodes CDR1 DFQATT and CDR2 SNEGSKA (reference sequence). V dropped 3 bases and J dropped 8 bases, with 11 bases sitting between them. CDR3 length: 13 amino acids. The chain's CDR3 is CSARGGFDSPLHF. DNA of the CDR3: TGCAGTGCTAGGGGTGGGTTTGATTCACCCCTCCACTTT.